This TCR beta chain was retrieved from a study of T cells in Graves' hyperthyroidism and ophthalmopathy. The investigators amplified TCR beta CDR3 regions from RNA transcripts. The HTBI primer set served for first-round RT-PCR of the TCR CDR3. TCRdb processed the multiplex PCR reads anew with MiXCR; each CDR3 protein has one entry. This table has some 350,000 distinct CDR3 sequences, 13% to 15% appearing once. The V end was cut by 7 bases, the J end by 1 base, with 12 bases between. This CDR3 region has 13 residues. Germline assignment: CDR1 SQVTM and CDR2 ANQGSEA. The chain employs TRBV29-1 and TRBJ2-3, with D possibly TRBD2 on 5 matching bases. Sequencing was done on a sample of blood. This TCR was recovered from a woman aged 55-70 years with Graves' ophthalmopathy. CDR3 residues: CSGLPGGTDTQYF. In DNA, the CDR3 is TGCAGCGGACTACCTGGAGGCACAGATACGCAGTATTTT.